This T cell receptor beta chain is drawn from a study of T-cell reconstitution after alpha-beta-depleted transplantation in children. During its preparation, the TCRbeta library received unique molecular identifiers. TCRdb re-analysed the PCR reads in MiXCR, keeping a single row per CDR3 protein. The sample shows roughly 500,000 distinct CDR3 sequences, 30% to 35% of them seen only once. The CDR3 is 14 amino acids. Germline CDR1 and CDR2: DFQATT and SNEGSKA (reference sequence). The source is a human donor who donated a stem cell graft to a child with aplastic anemia. The V gene is TRBV20-1, the J gene TRBJ2-1; the D gene is possibly TRBD2 (6 bases). The input for sequencing was PBMCs from the stem cell graft donor, taken from the stem cell graft. CDR3 DNA sequence: TGCACCTGCGCCACTAGTGGAGGGATCAATGAGCAGTTCTTC. Encoded protein: CTCATSGGINEQFF.